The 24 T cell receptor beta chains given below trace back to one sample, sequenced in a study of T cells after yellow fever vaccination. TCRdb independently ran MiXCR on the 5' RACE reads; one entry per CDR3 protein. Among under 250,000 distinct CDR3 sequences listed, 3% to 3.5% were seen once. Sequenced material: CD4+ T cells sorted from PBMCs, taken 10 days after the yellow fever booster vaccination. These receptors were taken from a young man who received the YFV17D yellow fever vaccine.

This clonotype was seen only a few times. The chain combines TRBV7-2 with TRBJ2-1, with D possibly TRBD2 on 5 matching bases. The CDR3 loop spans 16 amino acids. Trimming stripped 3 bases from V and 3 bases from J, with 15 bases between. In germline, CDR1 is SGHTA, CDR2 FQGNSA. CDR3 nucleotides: TGTGCCAGCAGCTTCTGGCGGGCCGGAGGCTACAATGAGCAGTTCTTC. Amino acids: CASSFWRAGGYNEQFF.

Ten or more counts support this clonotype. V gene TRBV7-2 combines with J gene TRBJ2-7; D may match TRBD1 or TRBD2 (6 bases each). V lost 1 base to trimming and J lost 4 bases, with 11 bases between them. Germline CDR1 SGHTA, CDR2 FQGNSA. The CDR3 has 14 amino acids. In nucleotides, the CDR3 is TGTGCCAGCAGCTTAGAGAAGGGGGGTTACGAGCAGTACGTC. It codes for CASSLEKGGYEQYV.

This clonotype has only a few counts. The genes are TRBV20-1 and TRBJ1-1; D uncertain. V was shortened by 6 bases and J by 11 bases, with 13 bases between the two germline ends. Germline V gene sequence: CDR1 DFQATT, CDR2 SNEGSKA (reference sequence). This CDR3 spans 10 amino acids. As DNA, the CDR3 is TGCAGTGCACACGGGGTGGGTGCTTTCTTT. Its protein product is CSAHGVGAFF.

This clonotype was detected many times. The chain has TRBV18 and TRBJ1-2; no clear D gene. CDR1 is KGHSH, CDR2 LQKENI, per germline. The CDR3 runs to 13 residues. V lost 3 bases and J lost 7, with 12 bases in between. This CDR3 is CASSPDARSGYTF. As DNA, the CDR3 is TGTGCCAGCTCACCGGATGCGAGGTCTGGCTACACCTTC.

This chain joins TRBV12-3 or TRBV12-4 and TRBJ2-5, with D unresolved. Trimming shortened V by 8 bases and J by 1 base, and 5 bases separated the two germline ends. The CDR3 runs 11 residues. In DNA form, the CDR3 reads TGTGCCAGCCAAGCCCAAGAGACCCAGTACTTC. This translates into CASQAQETQYF.

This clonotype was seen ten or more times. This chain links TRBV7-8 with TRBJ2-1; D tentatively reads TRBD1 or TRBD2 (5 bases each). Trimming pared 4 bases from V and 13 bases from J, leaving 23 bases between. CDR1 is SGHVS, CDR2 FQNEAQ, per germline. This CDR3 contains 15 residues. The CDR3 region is CASSSSTGAFIRQFF. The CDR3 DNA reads TGTGCCAGCAGCTCGTCGACCGGGGCGTTCATTCGACAGTTCTTC. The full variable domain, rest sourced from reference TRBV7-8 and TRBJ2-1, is GAGVSQSPRYKVAKRGQDVALRCDPISGHVSLFWYQQALGQGPEFLTYFQNEAQLDKSGLPSDRFFAERPEGSVSTLKIQRTQQEDSAVYLCASSSSTGAFIRQFFGPGTRLTVL.

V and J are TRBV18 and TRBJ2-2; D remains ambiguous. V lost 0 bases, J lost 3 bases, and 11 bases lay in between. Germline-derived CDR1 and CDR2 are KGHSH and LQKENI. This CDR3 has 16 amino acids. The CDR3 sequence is CASSPPNSLHTGELFF. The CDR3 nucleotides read TGTGCCAGCTCACCACCGAACTCACTACACACCGGGGAGCTGTTTTTT. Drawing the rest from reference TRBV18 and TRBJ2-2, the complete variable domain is NAGVMQNPRHLVRRRGQEARLRCSPMKGHSHVYWYRQLPEEGLKFMVYLQKENIIDESGMPKERFSAEFPKEGPSILRIQQVVRGDSAAYFCASSPPNSLHTGELFFGEGSRLTVL.

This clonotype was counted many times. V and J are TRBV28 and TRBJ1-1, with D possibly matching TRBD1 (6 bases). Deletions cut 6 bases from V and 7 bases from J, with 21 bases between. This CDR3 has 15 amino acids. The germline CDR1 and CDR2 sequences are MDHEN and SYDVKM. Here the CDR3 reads CASRQPGQREFEAFF. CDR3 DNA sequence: TGTGCCAGCAGACAACCGGGACAAAGGGAGTTTGAAGCTTTCTTT.

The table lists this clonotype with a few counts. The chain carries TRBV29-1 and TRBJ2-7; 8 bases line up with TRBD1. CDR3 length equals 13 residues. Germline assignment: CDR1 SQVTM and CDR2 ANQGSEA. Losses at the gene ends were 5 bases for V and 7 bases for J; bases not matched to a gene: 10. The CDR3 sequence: CSVFHRGNEEQYV. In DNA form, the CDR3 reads TGCAGCGTTTTTCACAGGGGGAATGAAGAGCAGTACGTC.

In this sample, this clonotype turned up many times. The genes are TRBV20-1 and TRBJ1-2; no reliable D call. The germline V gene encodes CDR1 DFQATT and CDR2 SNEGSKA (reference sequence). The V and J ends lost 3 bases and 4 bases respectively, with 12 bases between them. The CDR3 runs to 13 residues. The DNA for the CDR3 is TGCAGTGCTAGGGTCGGAACGTCCTATGGCTACACCTTC. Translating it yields CSARVGTSYGYTF.

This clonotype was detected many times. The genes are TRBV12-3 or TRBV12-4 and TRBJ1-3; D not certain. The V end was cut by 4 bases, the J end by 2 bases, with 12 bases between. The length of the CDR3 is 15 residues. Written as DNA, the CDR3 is TGTGCCAGCAGTTCCGACCGAGGTGCTGGAAACACCATATATTTT. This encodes CASSSDRGAGNTIYF.

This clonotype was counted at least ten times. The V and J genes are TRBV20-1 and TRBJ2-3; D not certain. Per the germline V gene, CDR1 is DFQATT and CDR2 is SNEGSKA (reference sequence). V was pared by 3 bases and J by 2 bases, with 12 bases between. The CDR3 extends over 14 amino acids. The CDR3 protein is CSARVAAATDTQYF. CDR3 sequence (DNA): TGCAGTGCTAGGGTGGCGGCGGCCACAGATACGCAGTATTTT.

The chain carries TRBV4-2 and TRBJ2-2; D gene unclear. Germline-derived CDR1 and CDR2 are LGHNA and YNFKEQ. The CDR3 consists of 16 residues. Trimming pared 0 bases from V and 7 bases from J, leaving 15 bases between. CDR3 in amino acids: CASSQDVTFRSGELFF. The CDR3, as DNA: TGTGCCAGCAGCCAAGATGTGACTTTCCGAAGCGGGGAGCTGTTTTTT.

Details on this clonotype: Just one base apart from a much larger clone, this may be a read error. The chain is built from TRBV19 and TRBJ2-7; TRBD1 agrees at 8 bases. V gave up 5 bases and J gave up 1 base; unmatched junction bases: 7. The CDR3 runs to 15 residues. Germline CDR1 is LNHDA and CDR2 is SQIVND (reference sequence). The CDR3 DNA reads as TGTGCCAGTAGTGCCCCCGGGACAGGTTCCTACGAGCAGTACTTC. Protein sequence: CASSAPGTGSYEQYF.

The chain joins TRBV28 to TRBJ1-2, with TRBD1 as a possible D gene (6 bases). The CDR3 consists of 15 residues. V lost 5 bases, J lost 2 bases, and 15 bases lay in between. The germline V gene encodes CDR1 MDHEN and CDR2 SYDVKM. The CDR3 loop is CASSRDQGYNYGYTF. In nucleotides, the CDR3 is TGTGCCAGCAGTAGAGACCAGGGGTACAACTATGGCTACACCTTC.

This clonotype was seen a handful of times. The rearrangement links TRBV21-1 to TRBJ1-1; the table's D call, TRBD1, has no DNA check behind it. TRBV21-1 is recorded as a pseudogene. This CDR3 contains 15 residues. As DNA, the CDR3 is TGTGCCAGCAGCAAAGGACAGGGTCAGGACACTGAAGCTTTCTTT. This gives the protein CASSKGQGQDTEAFF.

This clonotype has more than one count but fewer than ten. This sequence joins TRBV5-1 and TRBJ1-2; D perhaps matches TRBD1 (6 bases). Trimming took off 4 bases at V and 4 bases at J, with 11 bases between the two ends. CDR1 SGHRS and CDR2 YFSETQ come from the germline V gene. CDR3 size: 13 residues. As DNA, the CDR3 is TGCGCCAGCAGCGAGGACAGTTTCTATGGCTACACCTTC. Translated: CASSEDSFYGYTF. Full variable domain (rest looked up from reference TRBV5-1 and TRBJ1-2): KAGVTQTPRYLIKTRGQQVTLSCSPISGHRSVSWYQQTPGQGLQFLFEYFSETQRNKGNFPGRFSGRQFSNSRSEMNVSTLELGDSALYLCASSEDSFYGYTFGSGTRLTVV.

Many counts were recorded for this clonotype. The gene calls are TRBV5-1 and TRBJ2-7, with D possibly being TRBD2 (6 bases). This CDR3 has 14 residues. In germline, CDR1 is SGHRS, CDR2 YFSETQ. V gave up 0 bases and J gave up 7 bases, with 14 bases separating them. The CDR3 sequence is CASSLDGGYGEQYF. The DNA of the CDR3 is TGCGCCAGCAGCTTGGATGGGGGGTACGGGGAGCAGTACTTC.

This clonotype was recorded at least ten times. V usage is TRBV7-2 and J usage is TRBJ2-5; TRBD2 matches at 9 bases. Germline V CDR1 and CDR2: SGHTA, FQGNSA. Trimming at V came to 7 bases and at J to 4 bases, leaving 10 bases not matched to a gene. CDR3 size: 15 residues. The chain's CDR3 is CASTLGLAGTETQYF. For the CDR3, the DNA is TGTGCCAGCACCTTGGGGCTAGCGGGGACAGAGACCCAGTACTTC.

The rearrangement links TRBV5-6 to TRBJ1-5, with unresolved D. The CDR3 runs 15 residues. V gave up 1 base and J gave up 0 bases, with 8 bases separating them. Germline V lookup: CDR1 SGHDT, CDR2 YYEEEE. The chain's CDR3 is CASSLIQHSNQPQHF. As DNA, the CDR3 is TGTGCCAGCAGCTTGATCCAGCATAGCAATCAGCCCCAGCATTTT.

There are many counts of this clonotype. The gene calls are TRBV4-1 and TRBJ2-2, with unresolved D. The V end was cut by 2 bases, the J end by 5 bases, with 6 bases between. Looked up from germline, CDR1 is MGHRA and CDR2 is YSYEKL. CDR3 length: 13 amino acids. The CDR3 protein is CASSQFPTGELFF. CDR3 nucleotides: TGCGCCAGCAGCCAATTCCCTACCGGGGAGCTGTTTTTT.

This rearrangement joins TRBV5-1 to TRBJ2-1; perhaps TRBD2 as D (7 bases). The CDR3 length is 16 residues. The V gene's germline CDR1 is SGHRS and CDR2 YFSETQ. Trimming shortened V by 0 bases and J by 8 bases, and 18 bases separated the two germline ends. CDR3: CASSLVGGGPFYEQFF. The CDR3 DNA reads TGCGCCAGCAGCTTGGTAGGGGGGGGGCCCTTCTATGAGCAGTTCTTC.

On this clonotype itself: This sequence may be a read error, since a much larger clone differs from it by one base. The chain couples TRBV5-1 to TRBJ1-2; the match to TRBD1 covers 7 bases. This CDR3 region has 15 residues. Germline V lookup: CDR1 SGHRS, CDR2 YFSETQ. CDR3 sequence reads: CASSLGDRENFGYTF. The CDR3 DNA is TGCGCCAGCAGCTTGGGCGACAGGGAAAACTTTGGCTACACCTTC.

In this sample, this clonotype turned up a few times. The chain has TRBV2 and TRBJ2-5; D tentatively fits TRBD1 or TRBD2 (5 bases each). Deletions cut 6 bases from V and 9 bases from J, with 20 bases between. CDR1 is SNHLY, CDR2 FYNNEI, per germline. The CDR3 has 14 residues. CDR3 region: CASSPRTGPGAQYF. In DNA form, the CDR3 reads TGTGCCAGCAGCCCCCGGACGGGACCCGGGGCCCAGTACTTC.